The 16 T cell receptor beta chains presented below share a single source sample, sequenced in a study of blood T cell repertoires in COVID-19. Clones were sequenced by immunoSEQ multiplex PCR, and TCRdb holds only the in-frame ones, with some missing. Of 470,000 or so clones in the sample, 87% were seen once. Sequencing input: PBMCs or T cells enriched from blood (not recorded which). All receptors come from a young woman with acute COVID-19.

This clone appeared a single time. CDR3 residues: CASSLGGSGANVLTF. The CDR3 coding sequence is TGTGCCAGCAGCTTAGGAGGCTCTGGGGCCAACGTCCTGACTTTC. V gene TRBV7-3 combines with J gene TRBJ2-6, with D possibly being TRBD2 (5 bases). The CDR3 sequence is 15 residues long. The V and J ends lost 2 bases and 0 bases respectively, with 5 bases between them. Germline CDR1 is SGHTA and CDR2 is FQGTGA.

The J gene is TRBJ2-3, the V gene TRBV27, with 12 bases matching TRBD2. The CDR3 runs to 15 residues. CDR1 is MNHEY, CDR2 SMNVEV, per germline (reference sequence). The V and J ends lost 5 bases and 4 bases, in that order; junction bases with no gene match: 4. CDR3 sequence reads: CASSPLAGGPDTQYF. Written as DNA, the CDR3 is TGTGCCAGCAGTCCTCTAGCGGGAGGGCCAGATACGCAGTATTTT.

The J gene is TRBJ2-2, the V gene TRBV29-1, with 7 bases that match TRBD2. The CDR3 is made up of 13 amino acids. Looked up from germline, CDR1 is SQVTM and CDR2 is ANQGSEA. The DNA of the CDR3 is TGCAGTCACCTAGCGGTGAACACCGGGGAGCTGTTTTTT. It encodes CSHLAVNTGELFF.

The J gene is TRBJ2-7, the V gene TRBV6-5; D is possibly TRBD2 (6 bases). This CDR3 spans 14 amino acids. Looked up from germline, CDR1 is MNHEY and CDR2 is SVGAGI. Trimming pared 2 bases from V and 5 bases from J, leaving 13 bases between. CDR3 protein: CASSYDRGFNEQYF. The CDR3 DNA follows: TGTGCCAGCAGTTACGACCGGGGGTTCAACGAGCAGTACTTC.

The chain recombines TRBV30 with TRBJ2-3; the match to TRBD2 covers 12 bases. The CDR3 has 14 amino acids. Germline values: CDR1 GTSNPN, CDR2 SVGIG (reference sequence). V lost 5 bases to trimming and J lost 2 bases; unmatched junction nucleotides: 2. CDR3 coding DNA: TGTGCCTGGGGACTAGCGGGAAACACAGATACGCAGTATTTT. It yields the protein CAWGLAGNTDTQYF.

The chain recombines TRBV9 with TRBJ2-7, with unresolved D. The CDR3 spans 12 residues. Germline V CDR1 and CDR2: SGDLS, YYNGEE. V was clipped by 6 bases and J by 1 base, with 8 bases between them. CDR3 coding DNA: TGTGCCAGCACCTTTAGTTCCTACGAGCAGTACTTC. This encodes CASTFSSYEQYF. The entire variable domain, with the rest obtained from reference TRBV9 and TRBJ2-7, is as follows: DSGVTQTPKHLITATGQRVTLRCSPRSGDLSVYWYQQSLDQGLQFLIQYYNGEERAKGNILERFSAQQFPDLHSELNLSSLELGDSALYFCASTFSSYEQYFGPGTRLTVT.

The chain has TRBV15 and TRBJ2-3, with 10 bases lining up with TRBD2. Germline V gene lookup returns CDR1 LNHNV and CDR2 YYDKDF (reference sequence). The CDR3 contains 18 residues. With V trimmed by 3 bases and J by 1 base, 10 bases remained unmatched. The CDR3 spells CATSSRGALAGGTDTQYF. CDR3 nucleotide sequence: TGTGCCACCAGCAGCCGCGGGGCTCTAGCGGGAGGCACAGATACGCAGTATTTT.

The chain carries TRBV7-2 and TRBJ2-7; 11 nucleotides line up with TRBD2. J gave up 2 bases and V 3 bases, and 3 bases lay outside the gene matches. Per the germline V gene, CDR1 is SGHTA and CDR2 is FQGNSA. The CDR3 is 15 amino acids. CDR3 sequence: CASSLIAGGAYEQYF. CDR3 DNA sequence: TGTGCCAGCAGCTTGATAGCGGGGGGGGCCTACGAGCAGTACTTC. The complete variable domain, with remaining parts taken from reference TRBV7-2 and TRBJ2-7, reads GAGVSQSPSNKVTEKGKDVELRCDPISGHTALYWYRQSLGQGLEFLIYFQGNSAPDKSGLPSDRFSAERTGGSVSTLTIQRTQQEDSAVYLCASSLIAGGAYEQYFGPGTRLTVT.

This chain links TRBV4-3 with TRBJ2-3; no clear D gene. The CDR3 length is 15 residues. V dropped 3 bases and J dropped 4 bases, with 14 bases sitting between them. Per the germline V gene, CDR1 is LGHNA and CDR2 is YSLEER. The CDR3 DNA follows: TGCGCCAGCAGCCAGTCCGTCGGAGTTGCAGATACGCAGTATTTT. This sequence encodes CASSQSVGVADTQYF.

This clone has more than one count but fewer than ten. The chain has TRBV11-2 and TRBJ1-6, with 9 bases fitting TRBD1. The junction had 8 bases not matched to a gene; V was cut back by 5 bases and J by 9 bases. The CDR3 contains 15 residues. Per germline, CDR1 SGHAT and CDR2 FQNNGV. Here the CDR3 reads CASSGYRGRSSPLHF. For the CDR3, the DNA is TGTGCCAGCAGCGGATACAGGGGGCGTAGTTCACCCCTCCACTTT. Using reference TRBV11-2 and TRBJ1-6 for the parts outside the CDR3, the full variable domain is EAGVAQSPRYKIIEKRQSVAFWCNPISGHATLYWYQQILGQGPKLLIQFQNNGVVDDSQLPKDRFSAERLKGVDSTLKIQPAKLEDSAVYLCASSGYRGRSSPLHFGNGTRLTVT.

This sequence joins TRBV12-5 and TRBJ2-7; unclear D gene. The CDR3 length is 8 residues. Trimming took off 5 bases at V and 11 bases at J, with 4 bases between the two ends. Germline values: CDR1 LGHNT, CDR2 FRNRAP. The CDR3 here is CASGPEYF. The CDR3, as DNA: TGTGCTAGTGGTCCCGAGTACTTC.

V is TRBV4-1 and J is TRBJ2-1; the D gene is possibly TRBD1 (6 bases). The CDR3 runs 15 residues. Trimming stripped 7 bases from V and 8 bases from J, with 21 bases between. In germline, CDR1 is MGHRA, CDR2 YSYEKL. The CDR3 DNA is TGCGCCAGCACCCTGGGGTCGGACAGACGGGATGAGCAGTTCTTC. Translation gives CASTLGSDRRDEQFF.

The chain is built from TRBV5-1 and TRBJ2-7; 9 nucleotides match TRBD2. V was clipped by 2 bases and J by 7 bases; unmatched bases: 16. Germline V gene sequence: CDR1 SGHRS, CDR2 YFSETQ. The CDR3 contains 17 residues. CDR3: CASSLRGTGTSRREQYF. CDR3 DNA sequence: TGCGCCAGCAGCTTAAGGGGCACCGGGACTAGCCGAAGGGAGCAGTACTTC.

The genes are TRBV30 and TRBJ1-3; D uncertain. CDR1 GTSNPN and CDR2 SVGIG come from the germline V gene (reference sequence). The CDR3 extends over 13 amino acids. V shed 4 bases and J shed 0 bases, with 7 bases lying between them. The chain's CDR3 is CAWTLFSGNTIYF. The CDR3 nucleotides read TGTGCCTGGACACTGTTCTCTGGAAACACCATATATTTT.

V usage is TRBV7-3 and J usage is TRBJ1-1; D is ambiguous. The V gene's germline CDR1 is SGHTA and CDR2 FQGTGA. The V end lost 6 bases, the J end lost 1 base, and 12 bases lay between the germline ends. This CDR3 spans 14 amino acids. The CDR3 loop reads CASSLGDKNTEAFF. In DNA form, the CDR3 reads TGTGCCAGCAGTTTGGGTGACAAGAACACTGAAGCTTTCTTT. The full variable domain, completed using reference TRBV7-3 and TRBJ1-1, is GAGVSQTPSNKVTEKGKYVELRCDPISGHTALYWYRQSLGQGPEFLIYFQGTGAADDSGLPNDRFFAVRPEGSVSTLKIQRTERGDSAVYLCASSLGDKNTEAFFGQGTRLTVV.

The chain couples TRBV30 to TRBJ2-7; 9 bases are a match to TRBD2. The germline gives CDR1 GTSNPN, CDR2 SVGIG (reference sequence). V lost 4 bases, J lost 2 bases, and 6 bases stayed unmatched. This CDR3 contains 14 residues. CDR3 DNA: TGTGCCTGGAATTCGGGACTAGCCCCCTACGAGCAGTACTTC. Protein sequence: CAWNSGLAPYEQYF.